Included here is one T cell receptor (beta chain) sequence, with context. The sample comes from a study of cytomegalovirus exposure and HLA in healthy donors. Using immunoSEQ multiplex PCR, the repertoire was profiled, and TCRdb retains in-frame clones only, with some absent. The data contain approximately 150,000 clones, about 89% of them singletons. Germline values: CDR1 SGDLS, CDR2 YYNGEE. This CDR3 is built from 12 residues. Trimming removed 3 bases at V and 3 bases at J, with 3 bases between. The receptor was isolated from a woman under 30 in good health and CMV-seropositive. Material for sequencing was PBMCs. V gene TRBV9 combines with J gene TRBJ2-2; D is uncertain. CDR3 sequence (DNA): TGTGCCAGCAGCGCCTACACCGGGGAGCTGTTTTTT. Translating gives CASSAYTGELFF.